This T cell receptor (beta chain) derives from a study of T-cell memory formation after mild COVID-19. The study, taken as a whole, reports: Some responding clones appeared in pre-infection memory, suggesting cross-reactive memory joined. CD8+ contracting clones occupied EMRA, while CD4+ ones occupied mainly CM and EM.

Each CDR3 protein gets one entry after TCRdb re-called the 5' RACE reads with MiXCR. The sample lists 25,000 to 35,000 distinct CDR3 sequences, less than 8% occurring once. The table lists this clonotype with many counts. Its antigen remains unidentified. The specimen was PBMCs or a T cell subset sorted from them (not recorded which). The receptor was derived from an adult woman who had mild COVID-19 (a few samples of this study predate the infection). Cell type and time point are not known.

The CDR3 region is CASSFGTVELMGETQYF. The DNA of the CDR3 is TGTGCCAGCAGCTTCGGGACGGTGGAACTTATGGGGGAGACCCAGTACTTC. The V gene is TRBV7-8, the J gene TRBJ2-5; either TRBD1 or TRBD2 may fit D (5 bases each). Germline V CDR1 and CDR2: SGHVS, FQNEAQ. The CDR3 totals 17 residues. V lost 3 bases to trimming and J lost 5 bases, with 22 bases between them. Full variable domain (missing parts from reference TRBV7-8 and TRBJ2-5): GAGVSQSPRYKVAKRGQDVALRCDPISGHVSLFWYQQALGQGPEFLTYFQNEAQLDKSGLPSDRFFAERPEGSVSTLKIQRTQQEDSAVYLCASSFGTVELMGETQYFGPGTRLLVL.